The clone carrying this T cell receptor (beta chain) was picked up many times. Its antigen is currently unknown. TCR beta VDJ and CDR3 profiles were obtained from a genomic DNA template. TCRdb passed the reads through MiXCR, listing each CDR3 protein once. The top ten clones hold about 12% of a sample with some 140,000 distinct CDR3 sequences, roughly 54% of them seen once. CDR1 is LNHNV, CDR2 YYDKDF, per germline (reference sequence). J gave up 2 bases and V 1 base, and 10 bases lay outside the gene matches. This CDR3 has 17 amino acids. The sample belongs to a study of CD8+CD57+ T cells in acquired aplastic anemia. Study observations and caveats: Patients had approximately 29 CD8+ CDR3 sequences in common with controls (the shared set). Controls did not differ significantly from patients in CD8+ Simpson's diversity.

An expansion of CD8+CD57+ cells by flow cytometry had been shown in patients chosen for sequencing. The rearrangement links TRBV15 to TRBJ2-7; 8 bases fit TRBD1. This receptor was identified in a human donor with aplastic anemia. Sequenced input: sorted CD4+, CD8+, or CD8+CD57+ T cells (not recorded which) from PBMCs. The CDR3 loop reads CATSRGEAQGATYEQYF. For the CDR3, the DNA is TGTGCCACCAGCAGAGGGGAAGCGCAGGGGGCTACCTACGAGCAGTACTTC. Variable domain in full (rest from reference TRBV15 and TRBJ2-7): DAMVIQNPRYQVTQFGKPVTLSCSQTLNHNVMYWYQQKSSQAPKLLFHYYDKDFNNEADTPDNFQSRRPNTSFCFLDIRSPGLGDTAMYLCATSRGEAQGATYEQYFGPGTRLTVT.